These 21 T cell receptor beta chains were sequenced from one sample in a study of blood T cell repertoires in COVID-19. Method: immunoSEQ multiplex PCR; TCRdb's copy keeps in-frame clones and lacks some. The sample holds roughly 220,000 clones, roughly 82% seen once. Sequencing was performed on peripheral blood. All receptors come from a woman aged 40 to 50 who had recovered from COVID-19.

The gene calls are TRBV28 and TRBJ2-3, with 7 bases identical to TRBD2. V shed 6 bases, J shed 4 bases, and the junction held 10 bases outside the gene matches. This CDR3 comprises 15 residues. CDR1 MDHEN and CDR2 SYDVKM come from the germline V gene. The CDR3 loop reads CASSSGTVPPDTQYF. In DNA, the CDR3 is TGTGCCAGCAGCAGCGGGACGGTGCCCCCAGATACGCAGTATTTT.

This chain joins TRBV9 and TRBJ2-7; TRBD1 matches 7 bases. V lost 1 base and J lost 3; bases outside the gene matches: 7. Germline CDR1 SGDLS, CDR2 YYNGEE. CDR3 length equals 15 residues. DNA for the CDR3: TGTGCCAGCAGCGTATCCTGGGACAGTTTCTACGAGCAGTACTTC. As protein: CASSVSWDSFYEQYF.

The rearrangement joins TRBV7-2 to TRBJ2-7, with TRBD2 matching 14 bases. The CDR3 is 17 residues long. CDR1 is SGHTA, CDR2 FQGNSA, per germline. The trim removed 5 bases at V and 1 base at J, leaving 7 bases unmatched. CDR3 protein: CASSRGLAGAASYEQYF. Written as DNA, the CDR3 is TGTGCCAGCAGCAGGGGACTAGCGGGGGCGGCTTCCTACGAGCAGTACTTC.

This clone was seen a few times. The rearrangement joins TRBV5-1 to TRBJ1-1; D possibly corresponds to TRBD1 (6 bases). This CDR3 spans 13 amino acids. The V gene's germline CDR1 is SGHRS and CDR2 YFSETQ. V was cut by 2 bases and J by 3 bases, with 8 bases left in between. CDR3 sequence reads: CASSLQGDTEAFF. The CDR3 DNA sequence: TGCGCCAGCAGCTTACAGGGAGACACTGAAGCTTTCTTT.

The rearrangement links TRBV5-1 to TRBJ1-3; 8 nucleotides align to TRBD1. Germline V gives CDR1 SGHRS, CDR2 YFSETQ. J was trimmed by 4 bases and V by 4 bases; bases with no gene match: 16. The CDR3 contains 18 residues. CDR3 protein: CASSPSQRMTGAGNTIYF. CDR3 sequence (DNA): TGCGCCAGCAGCCCGAGCCAAAGGATGACAGGGGCCGGAAACACCATATATTTT.

This clone is a singleton in its sample. V and J are TRBV5-1 and TRBJ1-2; tentative D call: TRBD1 (5 bases). V was pared by 0 bases and J by 5 bases, with 11 bases between. The CDR3 spans 14 residues. CDR1 and CDR2 from the germline V gene are SGHRS and YFSETQ. CDR3 sequence: CASSLDPQDYGYTF. CDR3 nucleotides: TGCGCCAGCAGCTTGGACCCACAGGATTATGGCTACACCTTC.

The rearrangement joins TRBV27 to TRBJ1-5, with unresolved D. The V gene lost 8 bases and the J gene lost 4 bases, with 21 bases spanning the gap. CDR1 is MNHEY, CDR2 SMNVEV, per germline (reference sequence). The CDR3 contains 16 residues. In DNA form, the CDR3 reads TGTGCCAGCCGTAGGTCGGGGAGGGAGGGAAATCAGCCCCAGCATTTT. Its translation is CASRRSGREGNQPQHF.

The rearrangement joins TRBV19 to TRBJ2-2, with D tentatively TRBD1 (6 bases). Trimming removed 9 bases at V and 6 bases at J, with 17 bases between. Germline-derived CDR1 and CDR2 are LNHDA and SQIVND (reference sequence). The CDR3 covers 14 residues. DNA for the CDR3: TGTGCCAGCCACCTAGAGGGGGTTGCCGGGGAGCTGTTTTTT. Translated, it gives CASHLEGVAGELFF.

The chain carries TRBV2 and TRBJ1-2; D ambiguous. The CDR3 spans 13 residues. Germline assignment: CDR1 SNHLY and CDR2 FYNNEI. The V gene lost 3 bases and the J gene lost 2 bases, with 7 bases spanning the gap. The CDR3 protein is CASSDSENYGYTF. CDR3 coding DNA: TGTGCCAGCAGTGATAGCGAGAACTATGGCTACACCTTC.

This rearrangement joins TRBV15 to TRBJ2-5, with 11 positions matching TRBD1. With V trimmed by 3 bases and J by 5 bases, 5 bases remained unmatched. The CDR3 covers 15 residues. Germline lookup yields CDR1 LNHNV and CDR2 YYDKDF (reference sequence). The CDR3 DNA is TGTGCCACCAGCAGGACCGGGACAGGGGGGGAGACCCAGTACTTC. It translates to CATSRTGTGGETQYF.

V usage is TRBV19 and J usage is TRBJ1-2; 7 bases are a match to TRBD1. Unmatched junction bases numbered 7, after V lost 6 bases and J lost 6 bases. CDR1 LNHDA and CDR2 SQIVND come from the germline V gene (reference sequence). CDR3 length equals 13 residues. CDR3 amino acids: CASSMTGMDGYTF. The CDR3 DNA sequence: TGTGCCAGTAGCATGACAGGGATGGATGGCTACACCTTC.

The chain couples TRBV9 to TRBJ2-3; 12 bases agree with TRBD2. Germline CDR1 reads SGDLS; CDR2 reads YYNGEE. The CDR3 runs 16 residues. The trim removed 3 bases at V and 4 bases at J, leaving 6 bases unmatched. CDR3 nucleotide sequence: TGTGCCAGCAGCGCCCTAGCGGGGGGGCCAGCAGATACGCAGTATTTT. Translating it yields CASSALAGGPADTQYF.

The chain employs TRBV7-2 and TRBJ2-7; perhaps TRBD1 as D (5 bases). CDR1 SGHTA and CDR2 FQGNSA come from the germline V gene. The CDR3 spans 14 residues. V dropped 5 bases and J dropped 2 bases, with 13 bases sitting between them. CDR3 DNA: TGTGCCAGCAGCCCTCATCAGGGCCCCTACGAGCAGTACTTC. This gives the protein CASSPHQGPYEQYF.

The rearrangement uses TRBV11-1 and TRBJ2-4; 9 positions agree with TRBD1. The CDR3 is 16 residues long. Looked up from germline, CDR1 is SGHAT and CDR2 is FQDESV (reference sequence). V was clipped by 5 bases and J by 1 base; unmatched bases: 6. The CDR3 coding sequence is TGTGCCAGCAGCCCAGGGACAGGGCAGGCCAAAAACATTCAGTACTTC. It codes for CASSPGTGQAKNIQYF.

A few counts support this clone. The rearrangement uses TRBV18 and TRBJ2-5, with D possibly TRBD2 on 6 matching bases. Trimming removed 0 bases at V and 5 bases at J, with 19 bases between. The CDR3 spans 17 residues. Looked up from germline, CDR1 is KGHSH and CDR2 is LQKENI. The CDR3: CASSPPRGEAILETQYF. The DNA for the CDR3 is TGTGCCAGCTCACCACCGCGCGGGGAGGCCATCCTGGAGACCCAGTACTTC.

V and J are TRBV3-1 (or the pseudogene TRBV3-2) and TRBJ1-3, with D hard to call. CDR1 and CDR2 from the germline V gene are LGHDT and YNNKEL (reference sequence). With 1 base removed from V and 0 bases from J, the gap between germline ends came to 10 bases. The CDR3 spans 16 residues. This CDR3 is CASSQGAPGSGNTIYF. CDR3 in DNA: TGTGCCAGCAGCCAAGGTGCGCCAGGCTCTGGAAACACCATATATTTT.

The chain is built from TRBV10-3 and TRBJ1-1; 9 bases map to TRBD1. J was trimmed by 4 bases and V by 4 bases; bases with no gene match: 10. Germline CDR1 and CDR2: ENHRY and SYGVKD. The CDR3 sequence is 16 residues long. This chain's CDR3 is CAISGGTGIVRTEAFF. CDR3 nucleotides: TGTGCCATCAGTGGAGGGACAGGGATTGTTCGCACTGAAGCTTTCTTT.

This rearrangement joins TRBV12-1 to TRBJ2-3; TRBD2, the D gene given by the table, was not confirmed from the DNA. TRBV12-1 is marked as a pseudogene. This CDR3 is 13 amino acids long. The CDR3 protein is CASSRGVTDTQYF. The CDR3, as DNA: TGTGCCAGCAGTCGGGGGGTGACAGATACGCAGTATTTT.

V is TRBV30 and J is TRBJ2-7, with 9 bases lining up with TRBD1. Germline V CDR1 and CDR2: GTSNPN, SVGIG (reference sequence). The ends lost 2 bases at V and 4 bases at J; junction bases unmatched: 9. CDR3 size: 15 residues. CDR3 region: CAWSPTGTGKYEQYF. CDR3 DNA sequence: TGTGCCTGGAGTCCGACCGGGACAGGGAAGTACGAGCAGTACTTC.

This chain joins TRBV7-8 and TRBJ1-2; D is possibly TRBD1 (6 bases). The CDR3 covers 15 residues. The germline V gene has CDR1 SGHVS and CDR2 FQNEAQ. Trimming removed 3 bases from V and 8 bases from J, with 19 bases in between. CDR3: CASSFGLNRAGGYTF. The CDR3 DNA is TGTGCCAGCAGCTTTGGATTGAACAGGGCTGGGGGCTACACCTTC.

This clone has just a few counts. The CDR3 loop reads CASSLDSGGGGELFF. CDR3 DNA sequence: TGTGCCAGCAGCCTGGATAGCGGGGGCGGCGGGGAGCTGTTTTTT. The chain has TRBV9 and TRBJ2-2, with 9 bases aligning to TRBD2. The CDR3 extends over 15 amino acids. Unmatched junction bases numbered 8, after V lost 4 bases and J lost 7 bases. Germline V gives CDR1 SGDLS, CDR2 YYNGEE.